Below are 30 T cell receptor beta chains sequenced from a single sample in a study of cytomegalovirus exposure and HLA in healthy donors listed by TCRdb under 2017. Libraries were prepared through the immunoSEQ multiplex PCR assay. The multiplex PCR relied on a mix of 60 forward primers for TCR Vbeta segments and 13 reverse primers for TCR Jbeta segments. TCRdb re-hosts the immuneACCESS table, in-frame sequences only. Its copies lack some clones; in the studies checked, an unresolved V gene accounts for under half of them, and the cause for the rest is not known. The sample table contains 100,000 or so clones; only one count was recorded for roughly 79% of them. The ten most abundant clones make up around 1.3% of the sample. Source material: PBMCs. The receptors shown here come from a man aged 35-49 years in good health and CMV-seronegative.

The chain couples TRBV14 to TRBJ2-3; D perhaps matches TRBD2 (5 bases). Germline values: CDR1 SGHDN, CDR2 FVKESK. The ends were cut back, 2 bases at V and 4 bases at J, with 13 bases in the middle. This CDR3 is 15 amino acids long. CDR3 sequence: CASSQPSGWADTQYF. The CDR3 nucleotides read TGTGCCAGCAGCCAACCTTCGGGGTGGGCAGATACGCAGTATTTT.

The chain employs TRBV11-3 and TRBJ1-5; a weak D match, TRBD1 (5 bases). CDR1 is SGHNT and CDR2 is YENEEA in the germline V gene. CDR3 length: 14 residues. V lost 1 base and J lost 7, with 11 bases in between. CDR3 in DNA: TGTGCCAGCAGCTTAGGGTCGCAGGGACAGCCCCAGCATTTT. Its protein is CASSLGSQGQPQHF.

The V call is TRBV18, the J call TRBJ2-1, with 8 bases identical to TRBD1. The germline V gene has CDR1 KGHSH and CDR2 LQKENI. This CDR3 spans 16 amino acids. Trimming removed 3 bases from V and 6 bases from J; junction bases left unmatched: 10. Here the CDR3 DNA reads TGTGCCAGCTCACCCACTCAGGGGGCCGGGGGCAATGAGCAGTTCTTC. Translating it yields CASSPTQGAGGNEQFF.

This clone was seen more than once but under ten times. The chain combines TRBV5-1 with TRBJ2-1; perhaps TRBD2 as D (5 bases). CDR3 size: 14 residues. V lost 6 bases and J 0 bases, leaving 10 bases between the germline ends. Germline values: CDR1 SGHRS, CDR2 YFSETQ. CDR3 amino acids: CASNGGSSYNEQFF. The CDR3 coding sequence is TGCGCCAGCAATGGCGGGTCCTCCTACAATGAGCAGTTCTTC.

This sequence joins TRBV4-3 and TRBJ2-5, with 7 bases matching TRBD1. The end of the DNA is better explained by TRBJ2-7, so the J call may be wrong. This CDR3 has 16 residues. Germline V gives CDR1 LGHNA, CDR2 YSLEER. The CDR3 nucleotides are TGCGCCAGCAGCCAAGATAGGGGGACAGACGACTACGAGCAGTACTTC. Its translation: CASSQDRGTDDYEQYF.

This clone was seen a handful of times. The chain couples TRBV6-5 to TRBJ1-1; 8 bases fit TRBD1. V lost 6 bases to trimming and J lost 1 base; unmatched junction nucleotides: 7. The CDR3 has 15 amino acids. Per the germline V gene, CDR1 is MNHEY and CDR2 is SVGAGI. The CDR3 nucleotides are TGTGCCAGCAGCCGCAGACAGGGGCGGAACACTGAAGCTTTCTTT. As protein: CASSRRQGRNTEAFF.

The chain joins TRBV6-5 to TRBJ1-5; the D gene is possibly TRBD1 (6 bases). The CDR3 consists of 13 residues. The germline gives CDR1 MNHEY, CDR2 SVGAGI. V lost 5 bases, J lost 4 bases, and 9 bases lay in between. The DNA for the CDR3 is TGTGCCAGCAGTCTGACAGGTAATCAGCCCCAGCATTTT. Translated: CASSLTGNQPQHF.

The chain employs TRBV7-3 and TRBJ2-2; D is perhaps TRBD1 (6 bases). Trimming shortened V by 5 bases and J by 0 bases, and 13 bases separated the two germline ends. The CDR3 loop spans 16 amino acids. CDR1 and CDR2 from the germline V gene are SGHTA and FQGTGA. This chain's CDR3 is CASSPSGTTNTGELFF. The CDR3 coding sequence is TGTGCCAGCAGCCCCTCGGGGACAACGAACACCGGGGAGCTGTTTTTT.

This clone turned up a few times. The chain uses TRBV5-1 and TRBJ2-1; 15 nucleotides line up with TRBD2. The trim removed 4 bases at V and 8 bases at J, leaving 10 bases unmatched. This CDR3 has 17 amino acids. The germline V gene has CDR1 SGHRS and CDR2 YFSETQ. CDR3 loop: CASSQPGLAGGSDEQFF. DNA of the CDR3: TGCGCCAGCAGCCAACCGGGACTAGCGGGAGGTAGTGATGAGCAGTTCTTC.

This clone came up once. The chain recombines TRBV5-1 with TRBJ2-5; D unclear. Germline CDR1 SGHRS, CDR2 YFSETQ. This CDR3 spans 11 amino acids. V lost 5 bases and J lost 2, with 4 bases in between. DNA of the CDR3: TGCGCCAGCAGTGAGCAAGAGACCCAGTACTTC. Its protein product is CASSEQETQYF.

The V and J genes are TRBV6-1 and TRBJ2-2; D unresolved. V was pared by 2 bases and J by 7 bases, with 11 bases between. Germline lookup yields CDR1 MNHNS and CDR2 SASEGT. The CDR3 extends over 14 amino acids. The CDR3 DNA reads TGTGCCAGCAGTGAACTTCGCGGATTCGGGGAGCTGTTTTTT. This translates into CASSELRGFGELFF.

The V gene is TRBV4-1, the J gene TRBJ2-7; 11 bases are shared with TRBD2. Trimming cost V 3 bases and J 1 base; bases outside gene matches: 2. The germline CDR1 and CDR2 sequences are MGHRA and YSYEKL. This CDR3 is built from 15 residues. CDR3 coding DNA: TGCGCCAGCAGCCAGGGACTAGCGGTATCCTACGAGCAGTACTTC. It translates to CASSQGLAVSYEQYF.

The rearrangement uses TRBV13 and TRBJ1-1; perhaps TRBD1 as D (6 bases). Per the germline V gene, CDR1 is PRHDT and CDR2 is FYEKMQ (reference sequence). The CDR3 is 15 amino acids. V dropped 5 bases and J dropped 4 bases, with 17 bases sitting between them. The CDR3, as DNA: TGTGCCAGCAGCCCCACGACAGGAAGGGGCACTGAAGCTTTCTTT. It yields the protein CASSPTTGRGTEAFF.

This clone was picked up a small number of times. The chain joins TRBV4-1 to TRBJ1-5; 8 nucleotides align to TRBD1. The V segment lost 0 bases and the J segment 4 bases; nucleotides outside the gene matches: 2. Germline V gives CDR1 MGHRA, CDR2 YSYEKL. The length of the CDR3 is 15 residues. CDR3 in amino acids: CASSQDRTGNQPQHF. CDR3 bases: TGCGCCAGCAGCCAAGATAGGACAGGGAATCAGCCCCAGCATTTT.

This chain links TRBV18 with TRBJ1-5; tentative D call: TRBD1 (5 bases). The CDR3 contains 13 residues. Per germline, CDR1 KGHSH and CDR2 LQKENI. V lost 4 bases to trimming and J lost 4 bases, with 8 bases between them. The CDR3 region is CASSQGPNQPQHF. CDR3 in DNA: TGTGCCAGCTCACAGGGGCCGAATCAGCCCCAGCATTTT. The variable domain in full, with the rest retrieved from reference TRBV18 and TRBJ1-5, is NAGVMQNPRHLVRRRGQEARLRCSPMKGHSHVYWYRQLPEEGLKFMVYLQKENIIDESGMPKERFSAEFPKEGPSILRIQQVVRGDSAAYFCASSQGPNQPQHFGDGTRLSIL.

The J gene is TRBJ1-1, the V gene TRBV5-1; D possibly corresponds to TRBD1 (6 bases). In germline, CDR1 is SGHRS, CDR2 YFSETQ. CDR3 length: 17 residues. V was shortened by 4 bases and J by 3 bases, with 22 bases between the two germline ends. The CDR3 protein is CASSQDSGAVLDTEAFF. In DNA form, the CDR3 reads TGCGCCAGCAGCCAGGACAGCGGGGCCGTACTGGACACTGAAGCTTTCTTT.

The chain recombines TRBV7-9 with TRBJ2-6, with D possibly being TRBD2 (5 bases). This CDR3 comprises 14 residues. V lost 6 bases and J 5 bases, leaving 11 bases between the germline ends. Germline lookup yields CDR1 SEHNR and CDR2 FQNEAQ (reference sequence). The CDR3 coding sequence is TGTGCCAGCAGGCAGGCGGGTCGGGCCAACGTCCTGACTTTC. Amino acid sequence: CASRQAGRANVLTF. The full variable domain, completed using reference TRBV7-9 and TRBJ2-6, is DTGVSQNPRHKITKRGQNVTFRCDPISEHNRLYWYRQTLGQGPEFLTYFQNEAQLEKSRLLSDRFSAERPKGSFSTLEIQRTEQGDSAMYLCASRQAGRANVLTFGAGSRLTVL.

V usage is TRBV7-2 and J usage is TRBJ2-1; D may be TRBD1 (6 bases). Germline V gene sequence: CDR1 SGHTA, CDR2 FQGNSA. The V end was cut by 4 bases, the J end by 5 bases, with 21 bases between. The CDR3 is 17 amino acids. This chain's CDR3 is CASSSQPGTNLNNEQFF. Here the CDR3 DNA reads TGTGCCAGCAGCTCGCAACCCGGGACAAACCTCAACAATGAGCAGTTCTTC.

This clone came up a few times. The chain couples TRBV19 to TRBJ2-7; no clear D. Trimming stripped 6 bases from V and 0 bases from J, with 12 bases between. The CDR3 totals 14 residues. The V gene's germline CDR1 is LNHDA and CDR2 SQIVND (reference sequence). CDR3: CASSLDRSSYEQYF. The CDR3 bases are TGTGCCAGTAGCCTAGATAGGAGCTCCTACGAGCAGTACTTC. Full variable domain (remainder filled in from reference TRBV19 and TRBJ2-7): DGGITQSPKYLFRKEGQNVTLSCEQNLNHDAMYWYRQDPGQGLRLIYYSQIVNDFQKGDIAEGYSVSREKKESFPLTVTSAQKNPTAFYLCASSLDRSSYEQYFGPGTRLTVT.

For this clone: At one boundary the junction diverges from the germline segment, which might be a read error. This rearrangement joins TRBV7-7 to TRBJ2-3; 9 positions match TRBD2. The CDR3 has 16 amino acids. Germline loops: CDR1 SSHAT, CDR2 FNYEAQ (reference sequence). CDR3 protein: CASGFGAGGDTDTQYF. CDR3 sequence (DNA): TGTGCCAGCGGCTTTGGGGCGGGAGGGGACACAGATACGCAGTATTTT.

The rearrangement joins TRBV25-1 to TRBJ2-7; perhaps TRBD1 as D (5 bases). The CDR3 consists of 14 residues. CDR1 is MGHDK, CDR2 SYGVNS, per germline. Trimming shortened V by 4 bases and J by 2 bases, and 12 bases separated the two germline ends. CDR3 loop: CASSGQWGAYEQYF. The CDR3 DNA reads as TGTGCCAGCAGTGGGCAGTGGGGCGCCTACGAGCAGTACTTC.

The chain carries TRBV13 and TRBJ2-5; no reliable D call. The CDR3 is 11 residues long. CDR1 and CDR2 from the germline V gene are PRHDT and FYEKMQ (reference sequence). V was clipped by 4 bases and J by 11 bases, with 11 bases between them. CDR3 amino acids: CASSSTEEQYF. DNA of the CDR3: TGTGCCAGCAGCTCCACCGAGGAGCAGTACTTC.

The chain employs TRBV11-2 and TRBJ2-5; TRBD2 aligns across 10 bases. The V gene end was trimmed by 6 bases and the J gene end by 4 bases; junction bases not matched to a gene: 5. This CDR3 region has 14 residues. CDR1 is SGHAT and CDR2 is FQNNGV in the germline V gene. CDR3: CASRQAGGGETQYF. The CDR3 DNA reads as TGTGCCAGCAGACAAGCGGGAGGGGGAGAGACCCAGTACTTC.

Points on this clone: The sample contains more than one DNA sequence encoding this CDR3. The chain couples TRBV4-1 to TRBJ2-1, with 12 bases that match TRBD2. The ends lost 1 base at V and 6 bases at J; junction bases unmatched: 1. The CDR3 extends over 15 amino acids. Looked up from germline, CDR1 is MGHRA and CDR2 is YSYEKL. The chain's CDR3 is CASSQGLAGANEQFF. The CDR3 region has the DNA TGCGCCAGCAGCCAAGGACTAGCGGGGGCCAATGAGCAGTTCTTC.

V gene TRBV5-1 combines with J gene TRBJ1-2; 8 nucleotides agree with TRBD1. Germline assignment: CDR1 SGHRS and CDR2 YFSETQ. The CDR3 is 15 amino acids. V lost 7 bases, J lost 0 bases, and 8 bases stayed unmatched. The CDR3 loop reads CASLPGQASNYGYTF. The CDR3 DNA sequence: TGCGCCAGCCTCCCGGGACAGGCTTCTAACTATGGCTACACCTTC.

The chain joins TRBV30 to TRBJ2-7, with D tentatively TRBD2 (6 bases). Trimming stripped 1 base from V and 4 bases from J, with 8 bases between. Germline-derived CDR1 and CDR2 are GTSNPN and SVGIG (reference sequence). CDR3 length: 12 residues. CDR3 DNA: TGTGCCTGGAGTGGGGGGGAGTACGAGCAGTACTTC. Translation: CAWSGGEYEQYF. Looking up the rest from reference TRBV30 and TRBJ2-7 gives the full variable domain: SQTIHQWPATLVQPVGSPLSLECTVEGTSNPNLYWYRQAAGRGLQLLFYSVGIGQISSEVPQNLSASRPQDRQFILSSKKLLLSDSGFYLCAWSGGEYEQYFGPGTRLTVT.

V and J are TRBV6-5 and TRBJ1-5, with D tentatively TRBD1 (6 bases). Trimming shortened V by 7 bases and J by 3 bases, and 13 bases separated the two germline ends. In germline, CDR1 is MNHEY, CDR2 SVGAGI. This CDR3 is 14 amino acids long. The CDR3 protein is CASNTDRYNQPQHF. Written as DNA, the CDR3 is TGTGCCAGCAACACCGACAGGTACAATCAGCCCCAGCATTTT.

The chain uses TRBV14 and TRBJ1-1; D is unclear. This CDR3 is 13 amino acids long. V lost 4 bases to trimming and J lost 5 bases, with 11 bases between them. Germline CDR1 is SGHDN and CDR2 is FVKESK. CDR3 nucleotides: TGTGCCAGCAGCCGAGGGTGGAGTACTGAAGCTTTCTTT. Residues: CASSRGWSTEAFF.

The V and J genes are TRBV29-1 and TRBJ2-7, with a weak D call TRBD1 (5 bases). With 2 bases removed from V and 4 bases from J, the gap between germline ends came to 15 bases. This CDR3 is 14 amino acids long. Per germline, CDR1 SQVTM and CDR2 ANQGSEA. The CDR3 DNA reads as TGCAGCGTTGAATTCTTGGCAGGGCCTTACGAGCAGTACTTC. Translating it yields CSVEFLAGPYEQYF.

The gene calls are TRBV7-9 and TRBJ2-7; 9 nucleotides align to TRBD1. Germline trimming cut 7 bases from V and 3 bases from J; bases unmatched to any gene: 7. The CDR3 has 14 amino acids. The germline V gene encodes CDR1 SEHNR and CDR2 FQNEAQ (reference sequence). CDR3 nucleotide sequence: TGTGCCAGCAACTCCCAGGACAGGGGCTACGAGCAGTACTTC. Translating gives CASNSQDRGYEQYF.